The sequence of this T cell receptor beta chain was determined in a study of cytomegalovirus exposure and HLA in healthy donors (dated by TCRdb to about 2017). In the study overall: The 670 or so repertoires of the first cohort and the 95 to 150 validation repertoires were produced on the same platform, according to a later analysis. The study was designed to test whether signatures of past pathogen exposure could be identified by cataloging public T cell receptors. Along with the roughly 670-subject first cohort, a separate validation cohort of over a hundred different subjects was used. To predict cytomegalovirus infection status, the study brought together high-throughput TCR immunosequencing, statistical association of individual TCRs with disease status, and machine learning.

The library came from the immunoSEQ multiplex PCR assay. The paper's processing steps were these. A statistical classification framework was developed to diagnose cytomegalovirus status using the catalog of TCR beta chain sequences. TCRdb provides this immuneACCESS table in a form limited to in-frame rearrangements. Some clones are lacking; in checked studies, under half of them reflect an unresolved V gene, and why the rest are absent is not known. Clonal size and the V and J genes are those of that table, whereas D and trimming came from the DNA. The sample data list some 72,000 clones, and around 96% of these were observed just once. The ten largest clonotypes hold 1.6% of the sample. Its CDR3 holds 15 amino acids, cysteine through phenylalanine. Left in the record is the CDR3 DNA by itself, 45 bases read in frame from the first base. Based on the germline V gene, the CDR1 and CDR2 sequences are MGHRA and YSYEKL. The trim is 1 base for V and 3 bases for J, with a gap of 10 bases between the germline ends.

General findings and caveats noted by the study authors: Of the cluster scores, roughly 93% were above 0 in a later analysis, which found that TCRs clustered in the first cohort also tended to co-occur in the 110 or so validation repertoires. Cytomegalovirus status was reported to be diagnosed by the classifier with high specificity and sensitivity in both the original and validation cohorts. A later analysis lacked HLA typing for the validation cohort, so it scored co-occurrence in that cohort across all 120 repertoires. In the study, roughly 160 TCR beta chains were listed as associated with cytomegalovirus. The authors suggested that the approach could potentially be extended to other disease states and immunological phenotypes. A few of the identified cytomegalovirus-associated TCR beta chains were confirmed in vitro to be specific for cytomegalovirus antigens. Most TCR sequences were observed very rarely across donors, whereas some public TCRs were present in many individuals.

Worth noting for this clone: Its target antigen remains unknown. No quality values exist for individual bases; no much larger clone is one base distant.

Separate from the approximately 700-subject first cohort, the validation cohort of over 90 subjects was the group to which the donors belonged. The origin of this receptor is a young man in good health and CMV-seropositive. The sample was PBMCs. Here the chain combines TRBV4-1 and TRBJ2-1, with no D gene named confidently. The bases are TGCGCCAGCAGCCAAGGCCCCCGGGTCTACAATGAGCAGTTCTTC. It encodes CASSQGPRVYNEQFF.